This TCR beta chain was observed in a study of cytotoxic CD8 clonotypes in ibrutinib-treated CLL. In its sample, this clone was seen once. Profiling relied on immunoSEQ multiplex PCR, and the TCRdb table lists in-frame clones only, not all of them. The data hold around 5,500 clones, with approximately 73% observed a single time. Germline assignment: CDR1 MNHEY and CDR2 SMNVEV (reference sequence). The V gene end was trimmed by 1 base and the J gene end by 4 bases; junction bases not matched to a gene: 0. The CDR3 sequence is 13 residues long. The V call is TRBV27, the J call TRBJ2-5; 7 bases match TRBD1. This clonotype was obtained from a human donor with chronic lymphocytic leukemia. Sequenced here: PBMCs, sampled before ibrutinib treatment. The CDR3 nucleotides are TGTGCCAGCAGTTTATACAGGGGAGAGACCCAGTACTTC. Residues: CASSLYRGETQYF.